Below, 16 T cell receptor beta chains from the same sample are listed, as sequenced in a study of regulatory T cells in long-lasting Graves disease. Time point described: persistent/refractory GD, antithyroid drugs over 5 years with positive TRAb. Making the TCR library involved RNA that had been extracted from PBMCs. Arm-PCR with iRepertoire HTBI primers amplified the CDR3 regions for these TCR beta libraries. TCRdb reanalysed the multiplex PCR reads using MiXCR and keeps one entry per CDR3 protein. The table records about 460,000 distinct CDR3 sequences, 20% to 25% of them present only once. Sequencing used peripheral blood mononuclear cells (PBMCs), obtained when the disease was refractory, from a patient treated with antithyroid drugs. These receptors were collected from a female donor with Graves disease.

There are many counts of this clonotype. The rearrangement links TRBV2 to TRBJ1-2; D may be TRBD1 (5 bases). In germline, CDR1 is SNHLY, CDR2 FYNNEI. This CDR3 contains 12 residues. V was trimmed by 4 bases and J by 8 bases, leaving 11 bases between them. Here the CDR3 reads CASSGRGWGYTF. The DNA of the CDR3 is TGTGCCAGCAGTGGGCGGGGCTGGGGCTACACCTTC.

The chain has TRBV3-1 and TRBJ1-5, with 9 bases lining up with TRBD1. This CDR3 has 16 amino acids. Germline lookup yields CDR1 LGHDT and CDR2 YNNKEL (reference sequence). The V gene end was trimmed by 2 bases and the J gene end by 0 bases; junction bases not matched to a gene: 2. The CDR3 loop reads CASSQRGQGSNQPQHF. CDR3 DNA: TGTGCCAGCAGCCAAAGGGGACAGGGTAGCAATCAGCCCCAGCATTTT.

The chain employs TRBV6-5 and TRBJ1-6; 12 nucleotides align to TRBD1. J lost 6 bases, V lost 4 bases, and 7 bases had no gene match. The CDR3 is 17 amino acids. Germline CDR1 is MNHEY and CDR2 is SVGAGI. DNA for the CDR3: TGTGCCAGCAGTTTGCGGGACAGGGGGCAGGGTAATTCACCCCTCCACTTT. Protein product: CASSLRDRGQGNSPLHF.

This clonotype was detected only a few times. The missing conserved phenylalanine or tryptophan at the end of this CDR3 makes a read error likely. The chain has TRBV6-5 and TRBJ1-2; perhaps TRBD1 as D (5 bases). V lost 2 bases to trimming and J lost 6 bases, with 7 bases between them. The V gene's germline CDR1 is MNHEY and CDR2 SVGAGI. This CDR3 has 12 amino acids. This CDR3 reads CASSYRGDGYTS. CDR3 bases: TGTGCCAGCAGTTACAGAGGGGATGGCTACACCTCC.

This clonotype came up many times. DNA of the CDR3: TGCAGTGCTAGGGACCTTCTCACTGAAGCTTTCTTT. It translates to CSARDLLTEAFF. The V and J genes are TRBV20-1 and TRBJ1-1; D unresolved. Trimming stripped 3 bases from V and 4 bases from J, with 9 bases between. The CDR3 covers 12 residues. Germline V CDR1 and CDR2: DFQATT, SNEGSKA (reference sequence).

This clonotype came up many times. This chain connects TRBV28 to TRBJ2-6; TRBD1 might be the D (5 bases). Germline V gene lookup returns CDR1 MDHEN and CDR2 SYDVKM. V was clipped by 4 bases and J by 4 bases, with 17 bases between them. The CDR3 totals 17 residues. CDR3 sequence (DNA): TGTGCCAGCAGTTCCACTTACCAGGGTGGCGGGGCCAACGTCCTGACTTTC. It codes for CASSSTYQGGGANVLTF.

This clonotype has at least ten counts. The chain uses TRBV11-3 and TRBJ2-5; a possible D gene is TRBD2 (5 bases). CDR1 is SGHNT, CDR2 YENEEA, per germline. Trimming removed 0 bases at V and 10 bases at J, with 9 bases between. This CDR3 is built from 12 residues. Written as DNA, the CDR3 is TGTGCCAGCAGCTTAGAAGAGGGTTACCAGTACTTC. Residues: CASSLEEGYQYF.

The chain combines TRBV7-2 with TRBJ2-5; 7 positions agree with TRBD1. Losses at the gene ends were 1 base for V and 1 base for J; bases not matched to a gene: 15. The germline CDR1 and CDR2 sequences are SGHTA and FQGNSA. The CDR3 is made up of 19 amino acids. CDR3 DNA sequence: TGTGCCAGCAGCTTAGGGGTTGAATTGGGGACAGAAGCCCAAGAGACCCAGTACTTC. Amino acid sequence: CASSLGVELGTEAQETQYF.

This chain connects TRBV16 to TRBJ2-3; D perhaps matches TRBD2 (5 bases). CDR3 length equals 14 residues. Trimming shortened V by 2 bases and J by 6 bases, and 12 bases separated the two germline ends. The germline V gene encodes CDR1 KGHSY and CDR2 FQNENV. This CDR3 is CASSQTLGGDTQYF. The CDR3 DNA sequence: TGTGCCAGCAGCCAAACCTTGGGCGGGGATACGCAGTATTTT.

This clonotype was found many times. This chain uses TRBV2 with TRBJ2-7; D uncertain. This CDR3 spans 12 amino acids. Germline assignment: CDR1 SNHLY and CDR2 FYNNEI. V dropped 3 bases and J dropped 3 bases, with 6 bases sitting between them. Here the CDR3 DNA reads TGTGCCAGCAGTGAGGGGATCTACGAGCAGTACTTC. Translating it yields CASSEGIYEQYF.

This clonotype was recorded a few times. This chain uses TRBV28 with TRBJ2-2, with D possibly matching TRBD1 (5 bases). Trimming removed 7 bases at V and 3 bases at J, with 9 bases between. The CDR3 extends over 13 amino acids. Germline V gene lookup returns CDR1 MDHEN and CDR2 SYDVKM. As DNA, the CDR3 is TGTGCCAGCACTCAGGGTTACACCGGGGAGCTGTTTTTT. Its translation: CASTQGYTGELFF.

This clonotype was detected many times. The genes are TRBV28 and TRBJ2-7; D might be TRBD1 (5 bases). There are 11 residues in the CDR3. The germline V gene encodes CDR1 MDHEN and CDR2 SYDVKM. V gave up 3 bases and J gave up 7 bases, with 7 bases separating them. The CDR3 protein is CASSFQGEQYF. CDR3 bases: TGTGCCAGCAGTTTCCAGGGAGAGCAGTACTTC.

On this clonotype: This likely comes from a read error, as the CDR3 has no conserved phenylalanine or tryptophan at its end. The gene calls are TRBV28 and TRBJ2-1; possible D gene TRBD2, 6 bases. V was shortened by 8 bases and J by 10 bases, with 18 bases between the two germline ends. CDR1 and CDR2 (germline): MDHEN, SYDVKM. The CDR3 is 13 amino acids. The CDR3 loop reads CASWDRETYEQFL. CDR3 bases: TGTGCCAGCTGGGATCGGGAGACCTACGAGCAGTTCTTA.

This clonotype was observed at least ten times. The genes are TRBV28 and TRBJ1-1, with TRBD1 as a possible D gene (6 bases). V lost 6 bases, J lost 5 bases, and 7 bases lay in between. This CDR3 comprises 11 residues. CDR1 is MDHEN, CDR2 SYDVKM, per germline. The CDR3 bases are TGTGCCAGCAGAGGGACAACTGAAGCTTTCTTT. Translating gives CASRGTTEAFF. Supplemented by reference TRBV28 and TRBJ1-1, the full variable domain reads DVKVTQSSRYLVKRTGEKVFLECVQDMDHENMFWYRQDPGLGLRLIYFSYDVKMKEKGDIPEGYSVSREKKERFSLILESASTNQTSMYLCASRGTTEAFFGQGTRLTVV.

This clonotype was seen more than once but under ten times. The J gene is TRBJ2-7, the V gene TRBV2, with 13 nucleotides matching TRBD2. The trim removed 5 bases at V and 5 bases at J, leaving 9 bases unmatched. Germline lookup yields CDR1 SNHLY and CDR2 FYNNEI. The CDR3 extends over 16 amino acids. This CDR3 reads CASSTGLAGLVDEQYF. The DNA for the CDR3 is TGTGCCAGCAGTACGGGACTAGCGGGATTAGTTGACGAGCAGTACTTC.

The V and J genes are TRBV30 and TRBJ1-1; D is ambiguous. V shed 2 bases and J shed 1 base, with 8 bases lying between them. CDR1 GTSNPN and CDR2 SVGIG come from the germline V gene (reference sequence). The CDR3 loop spans 13 amino acids. As DNA, the CDR3 is TGTGCCTGGAGTACATTTACGAACACTGAAGCTTTCTTT. Amino acid sequence: CAWSTFTNTEAFF.